One and the same sample provided the 27 T cell receptor beta chains below, sequenced in a study of blood T cell repertoires in COVID-19. Profiling relied on immunoSEQ multiplex PCR, and the TCRdb table lists in-frame clones only, not all of them. The top ten clones hold about 17% of a sample with approximately 82,000 clones, more than 70% of them seen once. Material for sequencing was peripheral blood. All receptors come from a woman aged 55-69 years with acute or convalescent COVID-19.

V is TRBV3-1 (or the pseudogene TRBV3-2) and J is TRBJ1-6; 7 bases are a match to TRBD1. CDR1 is LGHDT and CDR2 is YNNKEL in the germline V gene (reference sequence). V lost 4 bases, J lost 5 bases, and 5 bases stayed unmatched. CDR3 size: 15 residues. The CDR3 spells CASSPRQGHNSPLHF. The DNA for the CDR3 is TGTGCCAGCAGCCCTCGACAGGGACATAATTCACCCCTCCACTTT.

This clone was recorded only once. The CDR3 nucleotides read TGTGCCAGCAGCCCCCAGACAGGTTATAGCAATCAGCCCCAGCATTTT. It specifies CASSPQTGYSNQPQHF. The gene calls are TRBV5-7 and TRBJ1-5; D might be TRBD1 (6 bases). TRBV5-7 is noted as an ORF with a role that remains uncertain. Trimming took off 4 bases at V and 0 bases at J, with 14 bases between the two ends. The CDR3 sequence is 16 residues long.

This clone was observed a single time. This chain uses TRBV9 with TRBJ1-1; D is ambiguous. The CDR3 is 12 residues long. Trimming took 7 bases from V and 3 from J, leaving 10 bases between them. Looked up from germline, CDR1 is SGDLS and CDR2 is YYNGEE. CDR3 amino acids: CASAEGDTEAFF. In DNA, the CDR3 is TGTGCCAGCGCTGAGGGCGACACTGAAGCTTTCTTT. Full variable domain (rest looked up from reference TRBV9 and TRBJ1-1): DSGVTQTPKHLITATGQRVTLRCSPRSGDLSVYWYQQSLDQGLQFLIQYYNGEERAKGNILERFSAQQFPDLHSELNLSSLELGDSALYFCASAEGDTEAFFGQGTRLTVV.

This chain connects TRBV27 to TRBJ1-1, with D possibly matching TRBD1 (5 bases). V gave up 3 bases and J gave up 8 bases, with 13 bases separating them. This CDR3 comprises 13 residues. CDR1 is MNHEY, CDR2 SMNVEV, per germline (reference sequence). The CDR3: CASSLYRQSEAFF. The CDR3 coding sequence is TGTGCCAGCAGTTTGTACAGACAGTCGGAAGCTTTCTTT.

V gene TRBV7-9 combines with J gene TRBJ1-6; the D gene is possibly TRBD1 (6 bases). This CDR3 comprises 16 residues. Germline CDR1 SEHNR, CDR2 FQNEAQ (reference sequence). V lost 7 bases and J 8 bases, leaving 21 bases between the germline ends. CDR3 residues: CASKSGHGSGDSPLHF. The CDR3 coding sequence is TGTGCCAGCAAATCGGGACATGGATCCGGCGATTCACCCCTCCACTTT.

The V call is TRBV4-2, the J call TRBJ1-2, with TRBD1 matching over 7 bases. The CDR3 length is 14 residues. The V gene's germline CDR1 is LGHNA and CDR2 YNFKEQ. V gave up 5 bases and J gave up 3 bases; unmatched junction bases: 6. The CDR3 sequence: CASSKAGTDYGYTF. CDR3 DNA: TGTGCCAGCAGCAAGGCCGGGACAGACTATGGCTACACCTTC.

The chain combines TRBV9 with TRBJ2-5; possible D gene TRBD2, 5 bases. The CDR3 contains 13 residues. Germline V lookup: CDR1 SGDLS, CDR2 YYNGEE. V was trimmed by 1 base and J by 1 base, leaving 5 bases between them. CDR3 DNA sequence: TGTGCCAGCAGCGTAACTAGCCAAGAGACCCAGTACTTC. Translating gives CASSVTSQETQYF.

This clone was picked up a small number of times. The chain recombines TRBV20-1 with TRBJ1-3, with D hard to call. Germline values: CDR1 DFQATT, CDR2 SNEGSKA (reference sequence). V lost 3 bases and J lost 6, with 6 bases in between. The CDR3 extends over 11 amino acids. The CDR3 coding sequence is TGCAGTGCTAGCAGTAAAAACACCATATATTTT. As protein: CSASSKNTIYF.

The chain links TRBV30 to TRBJ1-2; tentative D call: TRBD1 (5 bases). Germline CDR1 reads GTSNPN; CDR2 reads SVGIG (reference sequence). This CDR3 is 15 amino acids long. Deletions cut 2 bases from V and 0 bases from J, with 13 bases between. The CDR3 loop is CAWSYGGVPNYGYTF. CDR3 DNA sequence: TGTGCCTGGAGTTACGGGGGGGTACCTAACTATGGCTACACCTTC.

This chain connects TRBV6-4 to TRBJ2-1, with TRBD2 identical over 9 bases. The germline gives CDR1 MRHNA, CDR2 SNTAGT. This CDR3 contains 15 residues. After removal of 4 bases from V and 7 bases from J, the junction contained 8 bases not matched to a gene. CDR3 loop: CASSAVAGVGNEQFF. The CDR3 coding sequence is TGTGCCAGCAGTGCCGTAGCGGGAGTGGGAAATGAGCAGTTCTTC.

The chain links TRBV6-5 to TRBJ1-2, with 10 bases identical to TRBD1. V shed 3 bases, J shed 8 bases, and the junction held 6 bases outside the gene matches. This CDR3 comprises 14 residues. Germline V gene lookup returns CDR1 MNHEY and CDR2 SVGAGI. The CDR3 sequence is CASSYGTGVEGYTF. CDR3 nucleotides: TGTGCCAGCAGTTATGGGACAGGGGTCGAAGGCTACACCTTC.

The V call is TRBV19, the J call TRBJ2-4, with a possible D match to TRBD2 (7 bases). V was trimmed by 2 bases and J by 6 bases, leaving 17 bases between them. CDR3 length: 16 amino acids. CDR1 and CDR2 from the germline V gene are LNHDA and SQIVND (reference sequence). The CDR3 region is CASSIIGGAKGNIQYF. Here the CDR3 DNA reads TGTGCCAGTAGTATAATAGGGGGGGCCAAGGGAAACATTCAGTACTTC. Full variable domain (outside the CDR3, taken from reference TRBV19 and TRBJ2-4): DGGITQSPKYLFRKEGQNVTLSCEQNLNHDAMYWYRQDPGQGLRLIYYSQIVNDFQKGDIAEGYSVSREKKESFPLTVTSAQKNPTAFYLCASSIIGGAKGNIQYFGAGTRLSVL.

The V and J genes are TRBV11-2 and TRBJ1-1; D ambiguous. Germline CDR1 SGHAT, CDR2 FQNNGV. The CDR3 is 15 amino acids. Trimming took 5 bases from V and 1 from J, leaving 14 bases between them. In nucleotides, the CDR3 is TGTGCCAGCAGCGTCTCGGCAGGTCCGAACACTGAAGCTTTCTTT. Protein: CASSVSAGPNTEAFF. The whole variable domain, remainder taken from reference TRBV11-2 and TRBJ1-1, is EAGVAQSPRYKIIEKRQSVAFWCNPISGHATLYWYQQILGQGPKLLIQFQNNGVVDDSQLPKDRFSAERLKGVDSTLKIQPAKLEDSAVYLCASSVSAGPNTEAFFGQGTRLTVV.

A note on this clone: At the DNA level, this CDR3 is encoded by other sequences in the same sample as well. The chain is built from TRBV29-1 and TRBJ1-3; 7 nucleotides align to TRBD1. Losses at the gene ends were 4 bases for V and 2 bases for J; bases not matched to a gene: 2. Germline V gene data show CDR1 as SQVTM and CDR2 as ANQGSEA. CDR3 length: 13 residues. The CDR3 nucleotides read TGCAGCGTTGCCGACAGGGCTGGAAACACCATATATTTT. Its protein product is CSVADRAGNTIYF. Based on the CDR3 plus reference TRBV29-1 and TRBJ1-3, the full variable domain is SAVISQKPSRDICQRGTSLTIQCQVDSQVTMMFWYRQQPGQSLTLIATANQGSEATYESGFVIDKFPISRPNLTFSTLTVSNMSPEDSSIYLCSVADRAGNTIYFGEGSWLTVV.

CDR3 loop: CASSLYGRPQETQYF. The CDR3 coding sequence is TGTGCCAGCAGTTTATATGGCAGGCCTCAAGAGACCCAGTACTTC. V and J are TRBV27 and TRBJ2-5; D unclear. This CDR3 has 15 amino acids. From germline, CDR1 is MNHEY and CDR2 SMNVEV (reference sequence). V was clipped by 1 base and J by 2 bases, with 11 bases between them.

This sequence joins TRBV7-9 and TRBJ1-1; a possible D gene is TRBD1 (6 bases). Germline CDR1 reads SEHNR; CDR2 reads FQNEAQ (reference sequence). The CDR3 totals 16 residues. V lost 6 bases to trimming and J lost 1 base, with 18 bases between them. CDR3 protein: CASSRPLQGPNTEAFF. The CDR3 coding sequence is TGTGCCAGCAGTCGCCCCCTACAGGGTCCGAACACTGAAGCTTTCTTT.

V gene TRBV5-1 combines with J gene TRBJ2-1, with D unclear. Trimming removed 0 bases at V and 5 bases at J, with 9 bases between. The germline CDR1 and CDR2 sequences are SGHRS and YFSETQ. CDR3 size: 14 residues. This CDR3 is CASSLVSPNNEQFF. The CDR3 coding sequence is TGCGCCAGCAGCTTGGTTTCCCCCAACAATGAGCAGTTCTTC.

The chain joins TRBV7-2 to TRBJ2-2, with 7 bases that match TRBD1. Germline trimming cut 1 base from V and 4 bases from J; bases unmatched to any gene: 12. The V gene's germline CDR1 is SGHTA and CDR2 FQGNSA. The CDR3 length is 18 residues. The CDR3 region has the DNA TGTGCCAGCAGCTTAGTGGGGACGACACAGGGGACCACCGGGGAGCTGTTTTTT. Its translation: CASSLVGTTQGTTGELFF.

The rearrangement links TRBV19 to TRBJ1-5; D is perhaps TRBD1 (6 bases). The CDR3 covers 15 residues. Germline V lookup: CDR1 LNHDA, CDR2 SQIVND (reference sequence). Between the trimmed V and J ends, which lost 5 bases and 3 bases, there was a span of 14 bases. DNA for the CDR3: TGTGCCAGTAGTGGGTCGCAGGGGATCAATCAGCCCCAGCATTTT. Its protein is CASSGSQGINQPQHF. Drawing the rest from reference TRBV19 and TRBJ1-5, the complete variable domain is DGGITQSPKYLFRKEGQNVTLSCEQNLNHDAMYWYRQDPGQGLRLIYYSQIVNDFQKGDIAEGYSVSREKKESFPLTVTSAQKNPTAFYLCASSGSQGINQPQHFGDGTRLSIL.

The sample holds one count of this clone. This chain uses TRBV29-1 with TRBJ2-2, with D possibly TRBD2 on 5 matching bases. The V gene lost 7 bases and the J gene lost 6 bases, with 9 bases spanning the gap. This CDR3 has 11 amino acids. CDR1 SQVTM and CDR2 ANQGSEA come from the germline V gene. The CDR3 protein is CSGLRAGELFF. CDR3 in DNA: TGCAGCGGGCTGAGGGCCGGGGAGCTGTTTTTT.

This chain connects TRBV13 to TRBJ2-1; 15 bases align to TRBD2. CDR3 length equals 19 residues. After removal of 4 bases from V and 0 bases from J, the junction contained 7 bases not matched to a gene. Germline-derived CDR1 and CDR2 are PRHDT and FYEKMQ (reference sequence). The CDR3 is CASSSRTSGGDNSYNEQFF. The CDR3 nucleotides read TGTGCCAGCAGCTCACGGACTAGCGGGGGGGATAACTCCTACAATGAGCAGTTCTTC.

CDR3 protein: CAWSYRGQGQPQHF. CDR3 sequence (DNA): TGTGCCTGGAGCTACAGGGGGCAGGGTCAGCCCCAGCATTTT. The chain carries TRBV30 and TRBJ1-5; TRBD1 matches 9 bases. V trimming: 3 bases; J trimming: 6 bases; junction bases outside the gene matches: 6. The CDR3 covers 14 residues. Germline lookup yields CDR1 GTSNPN and CDR2 SVGIG (reference sequence). Full variable domain (missing parts from reference TRBV30 and TRBJ1-5): SQTIHQWPATLVQPVGSPLSLECTVEGTSNPNLYWYRQAAGRGLQLLFYSVGIGQISSEVPQNLSASRPQDRQFILSSKKLLLSDSGFYLCAWSYRGQGQPQHFGDGTRLSIL.

The chain recombines TRBV30 with TRBJ2-5, with 7 bases that match TRBD2. The V gene end was trimmed by 1 base and the J gene end by 3 bases; junction bases not matched to a gene: 14. Germline loops: CDR1 GTSNPN, CDR2 SVGIG (reference sequence). The CDR3 is 17 amino acids. As DNA, the CDR3 is TGTGCCTGGAGTGGTATGGGGGGGACCTATGGTGAAGAGACCCAGTACTTC. It codes for CAWSGMGGTYGEETQYF.

This clone was seen once. V is TRBV7-8 and J is TRBJ1-5; D remains ambiguous. The CDR3 spans 15 residues. The germline CDR1 and CDR2 sequences are SGHVS and FQNEAQ. V gave up 2 bases and J gave up 0 bases, with 8 bases separating them. The CDR3 nucleotides are TGTGCCAGCAGCTTAAGAGGGAATAGCAATCAGCCCCAGCATTTT. As protein: CASSLRGNSNQPQHF.

The chain joins TRBV14 to TRBJ2-3; D might be TRBD1 (5 bases). Germline V lookup: CDR1 SGHDN, CDR2 FVKESK. Deletions cut 0 bases from V and 7 bases from J, with 17 bases between. The CDR3 consists of 16 residues. CDR3 residues: CASSQESIRGKYTQYF. As DNA, the CDR3 is TGTGCCAGCAGCCAAGAATCCATTAGGGGCAAGTATACGCAGTATTTT.

V is TRBV4-2 and J is TRBJ1-1; D is undetermined. The CDR3 has 14 amino acids. CDR1 and CDR2 (germline): LGHNA, YNFKEQ. The V end lost 0 bases, the J end lost 0 bases, and 5 bases lay between the germline ends. CDR3 DNA: TGTGCCAGCAGCCAAGATGAGTTGAACACTGAAGCTTTCTTT. Translated, it gives CASSQDELNTEAFF.

The V call is TRBV30, the J call TRBJ2-7, with TRBD1 matching 7 bases. Looked up from germline, CDR1 is GTSNPN and CDR2 is SVGIG (reference sequence). Germline trimming cut 1 base from V and 2 bases from J; bases unmatched to any gene: 2. The CDR3 consists of 13 residues. Here the CDR3 reads CAWSGQGAYEQYF. CDR3 in DNA: TGTGCCTGGAGTGGGCAGGGGGCCTACGAGCAGTACTTC.